These 16 T cell receptor beta chains originate from one sample sequenced in a study of T-cell memory formation after mild COVID-19. TCRdb re-called the 5' RACE reads through MiXCR, storing one row per CDR3 protein. This table holds about 100,000 distinct CDR3 sequences, roughly 10% found once. The sample was PBMCs or a T cell subset sorted from them (not recorded which). Every receptor here comes from a young man who had mild COVID-19 (a few samples of this study predate the infection). Cell type and time point are not known.

This clonotype was picked up one time. The chain combines TRBV2 with TRBJ2-5; 7 bases are a match to TRBD2. The CDR3 contains 11 residues. Losses at the gene ends were 11 bases for V and 5 bases for J; bases not matched to a gene: 5. From germline, CDR1 is SNHLY and CDR2 FYNNEI. CDR3 nucleotides: TGTGCCGGACACGGGGGGGAGACCCAGTACTTC. Amino acids: CAGHGGETQYF.

This clonotype was recorded at least ten times. The chain couples TRBV10-3 to TRBJ2-3; TRBD2 aligns across 10 bases. Trimming at V came to 8 bases and at J to 6 bases, leaving 26 bases not matched to a gene. This CDR3 comprises 20 residues. Per the germline V gene, CDR1 is ENHRY and CDR2 is SYGVKD. The CDR3 loop is CAIGSNVGLAGATPLDTQYF. The DNA for the CDR3 is TGTGCCATCGGGTCCAACGTGGGGCTAGCGGGGGCCACTCCTCTCGATACGCAGTATTTT.

The chain is built from TRBV14 and TRBJ2-5; D is ambiguous. V was clipped by 5 bases and J by 1 base, with 5 bases between them. The CDR3 loop spans 12 amino acids. CDR1 is SGHDN, CDR2 FVKESK, per germline. The CDR3 DNA reads as TGTGCCAGCAGCATTTCCCAAGAGACCCAGTACTTC. This codes for CASSISQETQYF.

This chain joins TRBV4-3 and TRBJ1-6; 10 bases match TRBD1. V was pared by 3 bases and J by 8 bases, with 7 bases of the junction left unmatched. The CDR3 length is 16 residues. Germline CDR1 is LGHNA and CDR2 is YSLEER. In nucleotides, the CDR3 is TGCGCCAGCAGCCATGAGACCGGGACAGGGGATTCACCCCTCCACTTT. Translating gives CASSHETGTGDSPLHF.

This clonotype was recorded many times. The CDR3 DNA is TGCAGTGCTAGAGATTGGTTAGCTTACAATGAGCAGTTCTTC. This translates into CSARDWLAYNEQFF. V and J are TRBV20-1 and TRBJ2-1; no clear D. CDR1 is DFQATT, CDR2 SNEGSKA, per germline (reference sequence). V was cut by 0 bases and J by 4 bases, with 10 bases left in between. The CDR3 is 14 amino acids.

The chain links TRBV7-2 to TRBJ2-5; D is uncertain. The CDR3 has 13 residues. Trimming removed 3 bases from V and 1 base from J, with 6 bases in between. The germline CDR1 and CDR2 sequences are SGHTA and FQGNSA. The CDR3 bases are TGTGCCAGCAGCTTCGGCCTCCAAGAGACCCAGTACTTC. Translating gives CASSFGLQETQYF.

The gene calls are TRBV7-6 and TRBJ2-1, with TRBD2 matching over 8 bases. The CDR3 totals 16 residues. V lost 2 bases, J lost 4 bases, and 7 bases stayed unmatched. Germline lookup yields CDR1 SGHVS and CDR2 FNYEAQ. This CDR3 reads CASSLSAGGFYNEQFF. The CDR3 bases are TGTGCCAGCAGCTTATCCGCGGGGGGATTTTACAATGAGCAGTTCTTC.

The sample holds a few counts of this clonotype. V is TRBV19 and J is TRBJ2-3, with D perhaps matching TRBD2 (6 bases). Germline CDR1 is LNHDA and CDR2 is SQIVND (reference sequence). This CDR3 is 14 amino acids long. V lost 6 bases and J 2 bases, leaving 12 bases between the germline ends. Written as DNA, the CDR3 is TGTGCCAGTAGAAGGCGGGGATACACAGATACGCAGTATTTT. This sequence encodes CASRRRGYTDTQYF.

The chain combines TRBV7-6 with TRBJ2-2, with D possibly being TRBD1 or TRBD2 (5 bases each). The CDR3 has 14 amino acids. Trimming cost V 4 bases and J 3 bases, with 9 bases left between them. Germline CDR1 reads SGHVS; CDR2 reads FNYEAQ. The CDR3 sequence is CASSWDADTGELFF. The CDR3 DNA sequence: TGTGCCAGCAGCTGGGACGCGGACACCGGGGAGCTGTTTTTT.

This clonotype has only a few counts. Here the CDR3 DNA reads TGCGCCAGCAGCCACCCGTCGGGGGCAGGGGACACAGATACGCAGTATTTT. Translating gives CASSHPSGAGDTDTQYF. V and J are TRBV4-3 and TRBJ2-3; D is possibly TRBD1 or TRBD2 (6 bases each). V gave up 3 bases and J gave up 2 bases, with 18 bases separating them. Germline values: CDR1 LGHNA, CDR2 YSLEER. The CDR3 loop spans 17 amino acids.

CDR3 loop: CASSFSGGYNEQFF. The CDR3 region has the DNA TGCGCCAGCAGCTTTAGCGGGGGGTACAATGAGCAGTTCTTC. The chain employs TRBV4-1 and TRBJ2-1, with 10 bases lining up with TRBD2. The CDR3 extends over 14 amino acids. Germline V gene data show CDR1 as MGHRA and CDR2 as YSYEKL. V lost 5 bases to trimming and J lost 4 bases; unmatched junction nucleotides: 2.

This sequence joins TRBV13 and TRBJ2-1; D might be TRBD1 (5 bases). The germline gives CDR1 PRHDT, CDR2 FYEKMQ (reference sequence). V lost 5 bases and J lost 4, with 18 bases in between. The CDR3 extends over 16 amino acids. Here the CDR3 DNA reads TGTGCCAGCAGCCTAGTGAAAAGCGACAGATACAATGAGCAGTTCTTC. It specifies CASSLVKSDRYNEQFF. Full variable domain (rest looked up from reference TRBV13 and TRBJ2-1): AAGVIQSPRHLIKEKRETATLKCYPIPRHDTVYWYQQGPGQDPQFLISFYEKMQSDKGSIPDRFSAQQFSDYHSELNMSSLELGDSALYFCASSLVKSDRYNEQFFGPGTRLTVL.

By its share, this clonotype is large. V gene TRBV7-2 combines with J gene TRBJ1-1; the match to TRBD1 covers 7 bases. The CDR3 covers 14 residues. V lost 1 base, J lost 4 bases, and 3 bases stayed unmatched. Per the germline V gene, CDR1 is SGHTA and CDR2 is FQGNSA. The CDR3 loop reads CASSLGSGGTEAFF. CDR3 nucleotide sequence: TGTGCCAGCAGCTTAGGGTCAGGGGGCACTGAAGCTTTCTTT.

This clonotype was detected only a few times. This chain connects TRBV7-9 to TRBJ2-4; D possibly corresponds to TRBD2 (6 bases). Trimming shortened V by 4 bases and J by 11 bases, and 9 bases separated the two germline ends. Germline-derived CDR1 and CDR2 are SEHNR and FQNEAQ (reference sequence). There are 11 residues in the CDR3. CDR3 sequence: CASSSSGFQYF. The CDR3 DNA is TGTGCCAGCAGCTCCAGCGGGTTTCAGTACTTC.

The chain has TRBV25-1 and TRBJ2-5; 8 positions match TRBD2. The CDR3 is 16 amino acids. Germline CDR1 and CDR2: MGHDK and SYGVNS. V lost 2 bases and J lost 2; bases outside the gene matches: 7. The chain's CDR3 is CASSEVGLGLQETQYF. CDR3 bases: TGTGCCAGCAGTGAAGTGGGACTAGGACTACAAGAGACCCAGTACTTC.

This clonotype was observed a few times. The rearrangement links TRBV6-5 to TRBJ2-1, with D maybe TRBD1 (6 bases). The CDR3 is made up of 15 amino acids. Germline V lookup: CDR1 MNHEY, CDR2 SVGAGI. Trimming removed 6 bases from V and 8 bases from J, with 20 bases in between. The CDR3 protein is CASRGPGTSSYEQFF. DNA for the CDR3: TGTGCCAGCAGGGGCCCCGGGACATCGTCATATGAGCAGTTCTTC.